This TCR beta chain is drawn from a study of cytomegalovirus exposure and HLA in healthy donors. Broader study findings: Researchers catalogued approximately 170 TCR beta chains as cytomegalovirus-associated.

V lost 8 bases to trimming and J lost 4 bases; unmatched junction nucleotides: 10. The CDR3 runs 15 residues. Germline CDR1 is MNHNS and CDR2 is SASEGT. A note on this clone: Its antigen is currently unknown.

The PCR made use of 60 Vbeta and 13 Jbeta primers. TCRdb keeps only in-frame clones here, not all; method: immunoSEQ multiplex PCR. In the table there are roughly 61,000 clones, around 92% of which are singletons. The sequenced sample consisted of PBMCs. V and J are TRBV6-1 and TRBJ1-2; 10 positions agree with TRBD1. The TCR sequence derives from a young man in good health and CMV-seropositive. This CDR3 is CASVGRDRGVYGYTF. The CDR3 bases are TGTGCCAGCGTTGGCCGGGACAGGGGAGTCTATGGCTACACCTTC.